This T cell receptor (beta chain) was observed in a study of molecular identifiers for immune sequencing clone quantification. General observations from the study: Clones of above 20 RNA copies carried over 99% of effector molecules; in naive cells they carried under 1%.

Per germline, CDR1 MGHRA and CDR2 YSYEKL. The CDR3 is made up of 14 amino acids. Trimming cost V 7 bases and J 9 bases, with 16 bases left between them. From roughly 21,000 to 960,000 sorted cells, naive CD8 libraries were generated with 10%, 30% or 50% RNA. Based on a CD8+CD4-CCR7+CD45RA+ profile, naive CD8 T cells were sorted. Ten or more counts support this clonotype. Its antigen is undetermined. Bulk TCR libraries used previously described methods and listed TCR primers. MiXCR was run by TCRdb on the PCR reads, yielding one entry per CDR3 protein. Among 600,000 to 650,000 distinct CDR3 sequences, about 20% were seen once, and the ten largest hold 0.85%.

This rearrangement joins TRBV4-1 to TRBJ1-6, with D perhaps matching TRBD1 (5 bases). The sequenced sample consisted of naive CD8+ T cells from blood, with Jurkat cell RNA spiked in. Subset reported: FACS-sorted CD8+CD4-CCR7+CD45RA+ naive T cells. This clonotype originated in a human donor in good health. Some libraries in this study had Jurkat cell RNA spiked in. CDR3 in DNA: TGCGCCAGCACCGAGGGCCAGGGAAGTTCACCCCTCCACTTT. Translating it yields CASTEGQGSSPLHF.